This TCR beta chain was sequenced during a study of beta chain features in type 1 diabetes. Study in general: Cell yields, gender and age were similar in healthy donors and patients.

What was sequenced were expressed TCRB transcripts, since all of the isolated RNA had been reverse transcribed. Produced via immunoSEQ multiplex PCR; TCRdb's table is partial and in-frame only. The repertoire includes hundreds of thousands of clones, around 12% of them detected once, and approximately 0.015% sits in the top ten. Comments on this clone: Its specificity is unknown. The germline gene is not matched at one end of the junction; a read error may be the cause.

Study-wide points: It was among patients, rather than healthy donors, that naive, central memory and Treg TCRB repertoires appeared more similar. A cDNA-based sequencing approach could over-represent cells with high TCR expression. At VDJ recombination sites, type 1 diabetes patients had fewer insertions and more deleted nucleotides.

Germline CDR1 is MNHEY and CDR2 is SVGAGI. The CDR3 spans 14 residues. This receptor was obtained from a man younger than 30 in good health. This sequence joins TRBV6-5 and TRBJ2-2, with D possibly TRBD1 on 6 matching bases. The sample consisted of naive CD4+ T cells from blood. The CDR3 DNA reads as TGTGCCAGCAGTTACTCGACGCAGCTAGGGGGGCTGTTTTTT. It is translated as CASSYSTQLGGLFF.